This T cell receptor (beta chain) emerged from a study of OX40 agonist ivuxolimab in advanced cancers. Study details: Ivuxolimab, an antibody acting as an agonist of OX40 (CD134), was used to treat patients. Those treated in dose escalation had hepatocellular carcinoma, melanoma, renal cell cancer or head and neck cancer. Treatment received earlier with anti-PD-1, anti-PD-L1 or anti-CTLA-4 agents was allowed, and over 30% had some.

Only in-frame clones appear in the TCRdb table, and some are missing; sequencing was by immunoSEQ multiplex PCR. The table records about 140,000 clones, about nine tenths of them present only once. This CDR3 comprises 13 residues. Trimming cost V 4 bases and J 10 bases, with 14 bases left between them. Germline CDR1 reads SGHTA; CDR2 reads FQGNSA. Findings and caveats of the study: Averaging showed that CD8+ T cells had more expanded clones than CD4+ did.

Note on this clone: Its antigen is unknown.

The sequence came from an adult with an advanced solid tumor such as melanoma, head and neck, liver or kidney cancer. The V gene is TRBV7-2, the J gene TRBJ2-1; no clear D gene. The sample here was CD4+ or CD8+ T cells sorted from blood, taken in a trial of the OX40 agonist ivuxolimab. CDR3 DNA sequence: TGTGCCAGCAGCTCCCGGGTTGCAGGAGAGCAGTTCTTC. Translating gives CASSSRVAGEQFF.